These 3 T cell receptor beta chains originate from one sample sequenced in a study of blood T cells in healthy people across ages. For the second PCR, which ran for 7 to 11 cycles, a sample-barcoded 5' primer and a J-beta primer mix were used. TCRdb reprocessed the 5' RACE reads with MiXCR, giving one entry per CDR3 protein. The sample yields 630,000 or so distinct CDR3 sequences, roughly 32% seen once. Sequencing input: blood. These receptors were taken from an elderly woman in good health.

This chain connects TRBV7-9 to TRBJ1-1; 7 nucleotides agree with TRBD1. The CDR3 loop spans 14 amino acids. J gave up 5 bases and V 5 bases, and 8 bases lay outside the gene matches. CDR1 and CDR2 from the germline V gene are SEHNR and FQNEAQ (reference sequence). The CDR3 reads CASSLTGFGTEAFF. In DNA form, the CDR3 reads TGTGCCAGCAGCCTGACAGGGTTTGGGACTGAAGCTTTCTTT. The complete variable domain, with remaining parts taken from reference TRBV7-9 and TRBJ1-1, reads DTGVSQNPRHKITKRGQNVTFRCDPISEHNRLYWYRQTLGQGPEFLTYFQNEAQLEKSRLLSDRFSAERPKGSFSTLEIQRTEQGDSAMYLCASSLTGFGTEAFFGQGTRLTVV.

V gene TRBV2 combines with J gene TRBJ1-5; D remains ambiguous. The CDR3 loop spans 13 amino acids. Germline V gene lookup returns CDR1 SNHLY and CDR2 FYNNEI. The V gene lost 4 bases and the J gene lost 9 bases, with 13 bases spanning the gap. The CDR3 is CASSGTAGGPQHF. CDR3 bases: TGTGCCAGCAGTGGGACCGCGGGTGGGCCCCAGCATTTT.

V and J are TRBV3-1 and TRBJ1-1; 9 positions agree with TRBD1. The germline CDR1 and CDR2 sequences are LGHDT and YNNKEL (reference sequence). This CDR3 region has 14 residues. V was clipped by 4 bases and J by 4 bases; unmatched bases: 4. CDR3 amino acids: CASSPGTGPTEAFF. The CDR3 nucleotides are TGTGCCAGCAGCCCCGGGACAGGGCCCACTGAAGCTTTCTTT. The whole variable domain, remainder taken from reference TRBV3-1 and TRBJ1-1, is DTAVSQTPKYLVTQMGNDKSIKCEQNLGHDTMYWYKQDSKKFLKIMFSYNNKELIINETVPNRFSPKSPDKAHLNLHINSLELGDSAVYFCASSPGTGPTEAFFGQGTRLTVV.